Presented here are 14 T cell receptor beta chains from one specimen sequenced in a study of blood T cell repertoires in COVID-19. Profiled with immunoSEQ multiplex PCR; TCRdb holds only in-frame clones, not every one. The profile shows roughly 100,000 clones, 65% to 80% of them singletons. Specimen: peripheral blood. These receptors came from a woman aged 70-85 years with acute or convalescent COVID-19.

The CDR3 is CASSIVAGPNEKLFF. CDR3 coding DNA: TGTGCCAGTAGTATTGTCGCGGGGCCTAATGAAAAACTGTTTTTT. The rearrangement joins TRBV19 to TRBJ1-4, with D tentatively TRBD1 (5 bases). The CDR3 has 15 amino acids. Germline loops: CDR1 LNHDA, CDR2 SQIVND (reference sequence). The ends were cut back, 3 bases at V and 3 bases at J, with 11 bases in the middle.

This chain's CDR3 is CASSWVAGGGEQYF. The CDR3 DNA sequence: TGTGCCAGCAGCTGGGTAGCGGGGGGAGGCGAGCAGTACTTC. The V gene is TRBV5-4, the J gene TRBJ2-7; 10 bases agree with TRBD2. This CDR3 has 14 residues. Per the germline V gene, CDR1 is SGHNT and CDR2 is YYREEE (reference sequence). Trimming took 3 bases from V and 6 from J; bases not matched to a gene: 6.

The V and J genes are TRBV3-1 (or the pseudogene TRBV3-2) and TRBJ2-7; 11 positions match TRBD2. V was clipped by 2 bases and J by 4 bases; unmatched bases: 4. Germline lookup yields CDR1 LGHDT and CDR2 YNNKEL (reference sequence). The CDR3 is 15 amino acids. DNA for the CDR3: TGTGCCAGCAGCCAACAACTAGCGGGGGCATACGAGCAGTACTTC. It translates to CASSQQLAGAYEQYF.

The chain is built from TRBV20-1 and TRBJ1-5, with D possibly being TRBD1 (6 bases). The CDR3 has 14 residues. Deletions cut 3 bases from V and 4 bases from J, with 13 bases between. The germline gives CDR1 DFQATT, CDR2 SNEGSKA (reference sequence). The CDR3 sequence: CSASARGLNQPQHF. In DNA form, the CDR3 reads TGCAGTGCTAGTGCTAGGGGGTTAAATCAGCCCCAGCATTTT.

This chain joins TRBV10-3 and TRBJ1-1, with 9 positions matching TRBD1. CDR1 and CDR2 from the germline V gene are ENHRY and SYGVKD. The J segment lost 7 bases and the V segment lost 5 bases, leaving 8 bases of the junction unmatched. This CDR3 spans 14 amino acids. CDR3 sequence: CAISSGTGSGEAFF. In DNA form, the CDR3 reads TGTGCCATCAGTTCCGGGACAGGGAGTGGTGAAGCTTTCTTT.

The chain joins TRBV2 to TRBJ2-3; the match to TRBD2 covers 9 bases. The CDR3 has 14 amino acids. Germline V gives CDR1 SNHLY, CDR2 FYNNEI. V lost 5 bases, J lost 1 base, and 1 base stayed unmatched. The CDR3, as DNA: TGTGCCAGCAGTCTAGCGGGGCGCACAGATACGCAGTATTTT. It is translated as CASSLAGRTDTQYF.

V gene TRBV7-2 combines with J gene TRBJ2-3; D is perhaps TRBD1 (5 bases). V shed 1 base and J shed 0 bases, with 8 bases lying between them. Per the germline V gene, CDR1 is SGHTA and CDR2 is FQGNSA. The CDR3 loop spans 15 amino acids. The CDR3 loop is CASSLGRGSTDTQYF. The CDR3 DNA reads TGTGCCAGCAGCTTAGGTAGGGGAAGCACAGATACGCAGTATTTT.

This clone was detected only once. The CDR3 loop is CASSRTGADTQYF. The CDR3, as DNA: TGTGCCAGCAGCCGGACAGGGGCGGATACGCAGTATTTT. This chain uses TRBV9 with TRBJ2-3; 9 bases match TRBD1. V lost 4 bases and J lost 6; bases outside the gene matches: 3. The CDR3 extends over 13 amino acids. CDR1 and CDR2 from the germline V gene are SGDLS and YYNGEE.

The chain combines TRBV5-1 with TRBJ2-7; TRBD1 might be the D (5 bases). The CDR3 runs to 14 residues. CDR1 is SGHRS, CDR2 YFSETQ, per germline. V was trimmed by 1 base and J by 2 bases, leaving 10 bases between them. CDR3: CASSLMDTTYEQYF. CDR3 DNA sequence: TGCGCCAGCAGCTTGATGGACACCACCTACGAGCAGTACTTC. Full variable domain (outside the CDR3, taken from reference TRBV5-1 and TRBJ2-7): KAGVTQTPRYLIKTRGQQVTLSCSPISGHRSVSWYQQTPGQGLQFLFEYFSETQRNKGNFPGRFSGRQFSNSRSEMNVSTLELGDSALYLCASSLMDTTYEQYFGPGTRLTVT.

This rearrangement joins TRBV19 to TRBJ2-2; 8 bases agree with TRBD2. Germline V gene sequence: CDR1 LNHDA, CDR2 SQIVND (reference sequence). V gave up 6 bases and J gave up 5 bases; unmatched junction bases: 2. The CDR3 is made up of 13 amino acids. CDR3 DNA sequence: TGTGCCAGTAGATTAGCGGGGACCGGGGAGCTGTTTTTT. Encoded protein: CASRLAGTGELFF.

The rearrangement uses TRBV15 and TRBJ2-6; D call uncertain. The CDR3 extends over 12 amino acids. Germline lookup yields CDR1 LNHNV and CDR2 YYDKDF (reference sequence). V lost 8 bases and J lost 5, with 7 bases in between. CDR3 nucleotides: TGTGCCACCCGGTCCCGGGCCAACGTCCTGACTTTC. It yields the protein CATRSRANVLTF. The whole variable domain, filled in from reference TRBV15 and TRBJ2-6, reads DAMVIQNPRYQVTQFGKPVTLSCSQTLNHNVMYWYQQKSSQAPKLLFHYYDKDFNNEADTPDNFQSRRPNTSFCFLDIRSPGLGDTAMYLCATRSRANVLTFGAGSRLTVL.

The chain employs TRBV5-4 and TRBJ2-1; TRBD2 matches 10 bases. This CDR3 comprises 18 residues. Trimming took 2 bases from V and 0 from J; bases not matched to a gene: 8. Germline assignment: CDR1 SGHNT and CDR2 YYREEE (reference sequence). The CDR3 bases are TGTGCCAGCAGCTTCCCTAGCGGGGGCCCTTACTCCTACAATGAGCAGTTCTTC. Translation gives CASSFPSGGPYSYNEQFF.

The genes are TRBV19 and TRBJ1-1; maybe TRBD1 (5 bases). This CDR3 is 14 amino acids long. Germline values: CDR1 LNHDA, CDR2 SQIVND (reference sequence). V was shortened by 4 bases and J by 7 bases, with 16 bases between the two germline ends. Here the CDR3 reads CASSNLVPGGEAFF. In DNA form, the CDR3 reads TGTGCCAGTAGTAATCTGGTCCCGGGGGGTGAAGCTTTCTTT.

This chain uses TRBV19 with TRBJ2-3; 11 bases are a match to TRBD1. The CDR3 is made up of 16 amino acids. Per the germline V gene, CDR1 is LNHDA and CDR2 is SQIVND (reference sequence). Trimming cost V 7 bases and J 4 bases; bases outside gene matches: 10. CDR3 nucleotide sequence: TGTGCCAGTAATCCACGGGGACAGGGGGACCCAGATACGCAGTATTTT. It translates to CASNPRGQGDPDTQYF.